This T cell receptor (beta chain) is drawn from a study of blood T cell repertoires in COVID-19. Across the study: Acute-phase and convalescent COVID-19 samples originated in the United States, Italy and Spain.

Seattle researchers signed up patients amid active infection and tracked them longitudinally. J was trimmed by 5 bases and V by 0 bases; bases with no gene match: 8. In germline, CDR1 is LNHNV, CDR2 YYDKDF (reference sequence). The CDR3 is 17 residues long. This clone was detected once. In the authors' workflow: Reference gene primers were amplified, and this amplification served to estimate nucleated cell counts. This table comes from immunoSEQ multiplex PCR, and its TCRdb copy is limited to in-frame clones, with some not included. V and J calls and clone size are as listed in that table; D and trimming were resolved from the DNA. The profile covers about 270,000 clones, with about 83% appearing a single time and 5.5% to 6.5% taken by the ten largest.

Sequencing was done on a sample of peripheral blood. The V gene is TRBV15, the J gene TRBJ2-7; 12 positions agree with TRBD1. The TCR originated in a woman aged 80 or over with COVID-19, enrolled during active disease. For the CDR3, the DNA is TGTGCCACCAGCAGAGATTTGACGGGACAGGGGGCCCACGAGCAGTACTTC. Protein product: CATSRDLTGQGAHEQYF.